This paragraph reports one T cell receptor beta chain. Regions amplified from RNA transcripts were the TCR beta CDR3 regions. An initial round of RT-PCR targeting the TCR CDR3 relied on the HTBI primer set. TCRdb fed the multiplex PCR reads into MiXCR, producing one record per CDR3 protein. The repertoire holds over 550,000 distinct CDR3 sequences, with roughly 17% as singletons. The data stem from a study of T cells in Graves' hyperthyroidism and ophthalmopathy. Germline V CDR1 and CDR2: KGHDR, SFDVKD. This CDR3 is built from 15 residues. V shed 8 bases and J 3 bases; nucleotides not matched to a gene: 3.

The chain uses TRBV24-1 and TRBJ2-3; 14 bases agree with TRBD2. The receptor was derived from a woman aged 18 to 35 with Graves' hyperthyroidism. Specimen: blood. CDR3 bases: TGTGCCACCATGACTAGCGGGAGGGCGACAGATACGCAGTATTTT. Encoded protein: CATMTSGRATDTQYF.